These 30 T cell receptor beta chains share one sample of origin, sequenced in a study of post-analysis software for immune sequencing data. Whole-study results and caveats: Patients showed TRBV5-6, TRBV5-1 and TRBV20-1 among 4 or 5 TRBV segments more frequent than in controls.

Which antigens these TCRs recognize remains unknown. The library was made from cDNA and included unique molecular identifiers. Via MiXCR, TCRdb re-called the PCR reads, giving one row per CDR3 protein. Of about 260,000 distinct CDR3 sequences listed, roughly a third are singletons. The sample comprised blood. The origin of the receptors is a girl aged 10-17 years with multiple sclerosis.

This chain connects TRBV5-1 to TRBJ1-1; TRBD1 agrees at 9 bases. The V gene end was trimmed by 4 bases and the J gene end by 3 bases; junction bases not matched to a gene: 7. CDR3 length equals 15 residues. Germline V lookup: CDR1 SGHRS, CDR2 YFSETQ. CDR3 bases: TGCGCCAGCAGCGCCCGGGACAGGGTGGACACTGAAGCTTTCTTT. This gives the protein CASSARDRVDTEAFF.

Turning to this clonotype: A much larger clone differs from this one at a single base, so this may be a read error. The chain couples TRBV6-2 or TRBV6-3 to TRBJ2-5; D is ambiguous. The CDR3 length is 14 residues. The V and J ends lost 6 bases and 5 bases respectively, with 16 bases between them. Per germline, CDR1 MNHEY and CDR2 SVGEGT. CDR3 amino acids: CASRLARLRETQYF. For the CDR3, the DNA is TGTGCCAGCAGGTTAGCAAGGCTTAGGGAGACCCAGTACTTC.

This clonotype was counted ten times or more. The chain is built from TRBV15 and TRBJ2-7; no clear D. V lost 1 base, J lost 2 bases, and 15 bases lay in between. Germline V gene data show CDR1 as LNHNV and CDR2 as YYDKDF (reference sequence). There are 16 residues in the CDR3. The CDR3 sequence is CATSRAGVQATYEQYF. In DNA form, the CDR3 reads TGTGCCACCAGCAGAGCGGGTGTGCAGGCCACCTACGAGCAGTACTTC.

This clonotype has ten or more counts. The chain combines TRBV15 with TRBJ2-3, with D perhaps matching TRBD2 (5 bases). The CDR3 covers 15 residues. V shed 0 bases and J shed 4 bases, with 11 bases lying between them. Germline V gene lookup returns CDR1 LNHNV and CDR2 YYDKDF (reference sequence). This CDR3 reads CATSREYSGADTQYF. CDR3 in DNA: TGTGCCACCAGCAGAGAATATTCCGGGGCAGATACGCAGTATTTT. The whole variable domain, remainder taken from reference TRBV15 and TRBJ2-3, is DAMVIQNPRYQVTQFGKPVTLSCSQTLNHNVMYWYQQKSSQAPKLLFHYYDKDFNNEADTPDNFQSRRPNTSFCFLDIRSPGLGDTAMYLCATSREYSGADTQYFGPGTRLTVL.

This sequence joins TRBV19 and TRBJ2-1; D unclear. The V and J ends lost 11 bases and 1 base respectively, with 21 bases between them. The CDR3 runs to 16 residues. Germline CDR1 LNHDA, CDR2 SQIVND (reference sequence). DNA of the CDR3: TGTGCCGGTACCAAAGATGGTTATAGGTCCTACAATGAGCAGTTCTTC. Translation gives CAGTKDGYRSYNEQFF.

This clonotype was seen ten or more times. CDR3 loop: CASSPPRRTGRHYGYTF. The CDR3 bases are TGCGCCAGCAGCCCCCCCCGGCGGACAGGGAGACACTATGGCTACACCTTC. The chain links TRBV5-1 to TRBJ1-2; 8 bases map to TRBD1. The CDR3 is 17 amino acids. Germline V CDR1 and CDR2: SGHRS, YFSETQ. The junction had 14 bases not matched to a gene; V was cut back by 4 bases and J by 3 bases.

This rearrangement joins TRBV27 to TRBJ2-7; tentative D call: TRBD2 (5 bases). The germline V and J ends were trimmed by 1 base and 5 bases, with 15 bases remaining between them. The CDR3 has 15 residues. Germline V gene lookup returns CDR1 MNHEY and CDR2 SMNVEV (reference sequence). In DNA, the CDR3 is TGTGCCAGCAGTTTATTGGGCGGGTTTGGCGACGAGCAGTACTTC. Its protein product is CASSLLGGFGDEQYF.

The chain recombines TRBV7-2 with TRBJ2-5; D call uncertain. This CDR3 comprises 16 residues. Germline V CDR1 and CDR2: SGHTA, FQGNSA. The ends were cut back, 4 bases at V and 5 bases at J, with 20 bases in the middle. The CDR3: CASSSSLGIPLETQYF. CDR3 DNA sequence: TGTGCCAGCAGCTCATCATTAGGTATCCCCCTGGAGACCCAGTACTTC.

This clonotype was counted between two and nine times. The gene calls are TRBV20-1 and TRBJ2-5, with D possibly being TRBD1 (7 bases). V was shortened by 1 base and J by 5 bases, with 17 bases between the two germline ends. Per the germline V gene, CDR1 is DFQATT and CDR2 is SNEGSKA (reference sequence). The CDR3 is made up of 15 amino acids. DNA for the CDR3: TGCAGTGCTAGAGGGTCACCTGCAGGGGGGGAGACCCAGTACTTC. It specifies CSARGSPAGGETQYF.

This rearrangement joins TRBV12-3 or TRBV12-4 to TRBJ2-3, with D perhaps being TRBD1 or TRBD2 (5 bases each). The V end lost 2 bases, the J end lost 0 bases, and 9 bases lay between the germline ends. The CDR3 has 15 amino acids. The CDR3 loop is CASSLSGRSTDTQYF. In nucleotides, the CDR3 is TGTGCCAGCAGTTTATCGGGGCGGAGCACAGATACGCAGTATTTT.

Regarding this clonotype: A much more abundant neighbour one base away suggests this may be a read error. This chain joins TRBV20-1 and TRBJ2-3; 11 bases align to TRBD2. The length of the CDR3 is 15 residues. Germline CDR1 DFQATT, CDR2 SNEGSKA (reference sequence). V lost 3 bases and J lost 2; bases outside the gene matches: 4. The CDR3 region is CSARGLAENTDTQYF. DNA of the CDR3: TGCAGTGCTAGGGGACTAGCGGAGAACACAGATACGCAGTATTTT.

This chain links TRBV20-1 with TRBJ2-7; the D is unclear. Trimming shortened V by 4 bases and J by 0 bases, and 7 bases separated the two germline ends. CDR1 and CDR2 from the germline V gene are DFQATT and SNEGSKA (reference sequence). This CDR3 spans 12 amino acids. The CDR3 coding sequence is TGCAGTGCTACAGGATCCTCCTACGAGCAGTACTTC. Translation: CSATGSSYEQYF.

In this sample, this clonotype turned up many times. CDR3 amino acids: CASSQVRTDTQYF. The CDR3 nucleotides read TGTGCCAGCAGCCAAGTACGCACAGATACGCAGTATTTT. V gene TRBV3-1 combines with J gene TRBJ2-3; no firm D call. The CDR3 is 13 amino acids. Trimming took 1 base from V and 1 from J, leaving 3 bases between them. Per the germline V gene, CDR1 is LGHDT and CDR2 is YNNKEL (reference sequence).

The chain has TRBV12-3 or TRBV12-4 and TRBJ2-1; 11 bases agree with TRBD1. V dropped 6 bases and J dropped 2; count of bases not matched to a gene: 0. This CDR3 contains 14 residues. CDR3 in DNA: TGTGCCAGCAGGGGACAGGGGGCCTACAATGAGCAGTTCTTC. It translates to CASRGQGAYNEQFF.

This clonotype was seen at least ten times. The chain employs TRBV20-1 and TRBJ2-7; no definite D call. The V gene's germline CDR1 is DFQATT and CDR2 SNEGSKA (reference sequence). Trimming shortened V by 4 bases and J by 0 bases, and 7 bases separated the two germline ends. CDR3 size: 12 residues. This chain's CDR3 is CSAKHFSYEQYF. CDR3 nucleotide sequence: TGCAGTGCTAAACACTTCTCCTACGAGCAGTACTTC.

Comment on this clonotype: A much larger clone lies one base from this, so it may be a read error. The CDR3 reads CANSLDGSANYGYTF. Here the CDR3 DNA reads TGCGCCAACAGCTTGGATGGTTCGGCTAACTATGGCTACACCTTC. This chain links TRBV5-1 with TRBJ1-2; the D is unclear. The CDR3 consists of 15 residues. Per germline, CDR1 SGHRS and CDR2 YFSETQ.

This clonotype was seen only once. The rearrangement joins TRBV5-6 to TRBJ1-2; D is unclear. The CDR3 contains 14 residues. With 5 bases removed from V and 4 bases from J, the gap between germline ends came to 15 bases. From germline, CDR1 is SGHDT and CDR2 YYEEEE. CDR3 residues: CASSSLRRVYGYTF. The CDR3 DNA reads TGTGCCAGCAGTTCCCTTCGTAGAGTCTATGGCTACACCTTC.

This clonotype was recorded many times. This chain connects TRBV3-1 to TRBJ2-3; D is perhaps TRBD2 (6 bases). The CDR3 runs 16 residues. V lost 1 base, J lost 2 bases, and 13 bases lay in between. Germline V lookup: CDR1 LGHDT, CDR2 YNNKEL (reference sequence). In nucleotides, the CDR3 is TGTGCCAGCAGCCAAGTCTCGCGGGGCTACACAGATACGCAGTATTTT. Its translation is CASSQVSRGYTDTQYF.

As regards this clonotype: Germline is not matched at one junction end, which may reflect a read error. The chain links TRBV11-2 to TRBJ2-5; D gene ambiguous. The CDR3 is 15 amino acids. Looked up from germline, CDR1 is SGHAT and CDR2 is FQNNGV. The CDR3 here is CASSLRSKPQEAQYF. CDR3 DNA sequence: TGTGCCAGCAGCTTAAGGTCAAAGCCACAAGAGGCCCAGTACTTC.

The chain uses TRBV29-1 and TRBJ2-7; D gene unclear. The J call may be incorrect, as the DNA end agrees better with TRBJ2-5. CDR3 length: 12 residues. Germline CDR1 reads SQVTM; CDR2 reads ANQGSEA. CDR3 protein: CSVVRSGETQYF. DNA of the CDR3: TGCAGCGTTGTCCGGTCTGGGGAGACCCAGTACTTC.

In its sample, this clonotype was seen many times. CDR3 sequence (DNA): TGTGCCAGCAGCTTCGGGACAGTAGCCGAGGGCGACGAGCAGTACTTC. Translation: CASSFGTVAEGDEQYF. This sequence joins TRBV7-9 and TRBJ2-5, with 7 nucleotides matching TRBD1. The J call may be mistaken, given a closer DNA end match to TRBJ2-7. CDR3 length: 16 amino acids. Germline V gene sequence: CDR1 SEHNR, CDR2 FQNEAQ (reference sequence).

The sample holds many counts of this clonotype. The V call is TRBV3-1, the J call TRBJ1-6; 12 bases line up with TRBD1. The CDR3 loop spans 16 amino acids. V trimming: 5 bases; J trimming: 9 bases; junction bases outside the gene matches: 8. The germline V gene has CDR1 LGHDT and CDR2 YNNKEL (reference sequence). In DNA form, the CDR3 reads TGTGCCAGCAGCGGAGGAGGGGACAGGGGGCGTTCACCCCTCCACTTT. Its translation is CASSGGGDRGRSPLHF.

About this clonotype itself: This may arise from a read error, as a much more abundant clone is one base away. This chain's CDR3 is CVSSLGDNYEKLFF. CDR3 DNA: TGTGTCAGCAGCTTAGGGGACAATTATGAAAAACTGTTTTTT. This sequence joins TRBV11-2 and TRBJ1-4; D may be TRBD1 (6 bases). The CDR3 extends over 14 amino acids. Looked up from germline, CDR1 is SGHAT and CDR2 is FQNNGV.

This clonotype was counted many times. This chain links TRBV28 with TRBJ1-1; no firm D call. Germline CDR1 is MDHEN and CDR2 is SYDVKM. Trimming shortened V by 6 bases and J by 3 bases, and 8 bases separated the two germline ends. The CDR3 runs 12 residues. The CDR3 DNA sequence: TGTGCCAGCAGCTTTAGGGACACTGAAGCTTTCTTT. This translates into CASSFRDTEAFF.

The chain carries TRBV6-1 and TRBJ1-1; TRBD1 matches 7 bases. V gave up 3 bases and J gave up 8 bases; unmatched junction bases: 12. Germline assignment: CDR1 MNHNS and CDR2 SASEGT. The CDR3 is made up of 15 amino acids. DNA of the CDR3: TGTGCCAGCAGTGACCCCTCGACAGGGACTAAAGAAGCTTTCTTT. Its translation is CASSDPSTGTKEAFF.

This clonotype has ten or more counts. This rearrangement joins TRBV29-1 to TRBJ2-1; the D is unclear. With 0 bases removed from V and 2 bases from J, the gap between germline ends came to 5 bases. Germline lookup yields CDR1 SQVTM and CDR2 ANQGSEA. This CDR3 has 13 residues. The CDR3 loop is CSVEEAAYNEQFF. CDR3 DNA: TGCAGCGTTGAAGAGGCAGCCTACAATGAGCAGTTCTTC.

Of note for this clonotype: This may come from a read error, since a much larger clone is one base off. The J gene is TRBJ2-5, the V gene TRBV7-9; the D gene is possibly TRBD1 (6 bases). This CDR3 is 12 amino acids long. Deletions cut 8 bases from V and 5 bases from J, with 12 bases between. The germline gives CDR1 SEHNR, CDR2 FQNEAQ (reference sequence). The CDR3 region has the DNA TGTGCCAGCCTTGGGGGCAGTGAGACCCAGTACTTC. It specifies CASLGGSETQYF.

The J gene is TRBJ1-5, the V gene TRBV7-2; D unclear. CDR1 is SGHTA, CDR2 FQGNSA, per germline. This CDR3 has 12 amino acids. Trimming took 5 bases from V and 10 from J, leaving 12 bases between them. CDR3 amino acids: CASSLGRTPQHF. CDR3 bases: TGTGCCAGCAGCCTCGGCCGAACCCCCCAGCATTTT.

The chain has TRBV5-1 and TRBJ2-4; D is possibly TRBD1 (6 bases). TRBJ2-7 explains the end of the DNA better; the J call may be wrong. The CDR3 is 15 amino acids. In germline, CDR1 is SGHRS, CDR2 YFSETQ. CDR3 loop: CASSLWGPSGAEQYF. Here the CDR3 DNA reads TGCGCCAGCAGCTTGTGGGGCCCTTCAGGGGCCGAGCAGTACTTC.

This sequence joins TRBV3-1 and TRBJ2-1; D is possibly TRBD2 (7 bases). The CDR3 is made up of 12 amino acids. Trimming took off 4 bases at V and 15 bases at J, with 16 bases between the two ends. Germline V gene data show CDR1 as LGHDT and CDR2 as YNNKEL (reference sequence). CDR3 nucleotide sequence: TGTGCCAGCAGCCCGAGGGGGGGACTTCGGTTCTTC. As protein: CASSPRGGLRFF.